The 32 T cell receptor beta chains given below trace back to one sample, sequenced in a study of blood T cell repertoires in COVID-19. The assay was immunoSEQ multiplex PCR, and TCRdb's table has in-frame clones only and misses some. The data show around 95,000 clones, roughly 80% seen once. The specimen was peripheral blood. These receptors all come from a woman aged 70 to 79 with acute or convalescent COVID-19.

The V and J genes are TRBV5-1 and TRBJ2-3; D possibly corresponds to TRBD2 (6 bases). Germline lookup yields CDR1 SGHRS and CDR2 YFSETQ. The CDR3 loop spans 15 amino acids. Deletions cut 3 bases from V and 6 bases from J, with 17 bases between. The DNA of the CDR3 is TGCGCCAGCAGCTCACTATCGACTAGTCCGGATACGCAGTATTTT. It is translated as CASSSLSTSPDTQYF.

This clone counts as medium-sized. This chain uses TRBV6-4 with TRBJ2-2; weak D call: TRBD2 (5 bases). Germline CDR1 is MRHNA and CDR2 is SNTAGT. The V end lost 7 bases, the J end lost 1 base, and 13 bases lay between the germline ends. This CDR3 comprises 15 residues. The CDR3 region is CASKAGRQNTGELFF. The CDR3 nucleotides are TGTGCCAGCAAGGCGGGTAGACAGAACACCGGGGAGCTGTTTTTT.

V is TRBV5-1 and J is TRBJ2-5; TRBD1 is a possible D gene (5 bases). Germline CDR1 SGHRS, CDR2 YFSETQ. V shed 0 bases and J shed 5 bases, with 14 bases lying between them. The CDR3 covers 15 residues. The CDR3 region is CASSLVGVERETQYF. CDR3 nucleotide sequence: TGCGCCAGCAGCTTGGTAGGGGTGGAGAGGGAGACCCAGTACTTC.

The chain combines TRBV10-3 with TRBJ1-5, with 8 bases aligning to TRBD1. Germline CDR1 and CDR2: ENHRY and SYGVKD. This CDR3 contains 18 residues. V lost 5 bases to trimming and J lost 0 bases; unmatched junction nucleotides: 12. CDR3 sequence: CAISPGTGSPYSNQPQHF. DNA of the CDR3: TGTGCCATCAGTCCAGGGACAGGATCTCCTTATAGCAATCAGCCCCAGCATTTT.

The chain carries TRBV4-1 and TRBJ2-7; TRBD1 agrees at 7 bases. The CDR3 runs 18 residues. Germline lookup yields CDR1 MGHRA and CDR2 YSYEKL. With 4 bases clipped from V and 4 bases from J, the junction kept 19 bases outside the gene matches. DNA of the CDR3: TGCGCCAGCAGCCCTAAGGTCGTTACGGGACAGCCGGCTTACGAGCAGTACGTC. As protein: CASSPKVVTGQPAYEQYV.

V usage is TRBV5-1 and J usage is TRBJ1-6; 7 bases are a match to TRBD1. Germline CDR1 SGHRS, CDR2 YFSETQ. There are 16 residues in the CDR3. V shed 4 bases and J 7 bases; nucleotides not matched to a gene: 11. The CDR3 coding sequence is TGCGCCAGCAGCCCTGATCCGGGACAGCTAAATTCACCCCTCCACTTT. This sequence encodes CASSPDPGQLNSPLHF.

J is TRBJ1-1 and V is TRBV7-8, with 10 bases matching TRBD1. CDR3 length equals 14 residues. The junction had 2 bases not matched to a gene; V was cut back by 1 base and J by 6 bases. The V gene's germline CDR1 is SGHVS and CDR2 FQNEAQ. DNA for the CDR3: TGTGCCAGCAGCTTAGGGGGGACAGGGGCTGAAGCTTTCTTT. This sequence encodes CASSLGGTGAEAFF.

This clone turned up a few times. This chain connects TRBV5-1 to TRBJ1-2, with a weak D call TRBD1 (5 bases). Germline lookup yields CDR1 SGHRS and CDR2 YFSETQ. The V end lost 2 bases, the J end lost 6 bases, and 14 bases lay between the germline ends. CDR3 length: 14 residues. The CDR3 nucleotides are TGCGCCAGCAGCTTTGGGGGAGGGATAGATGGCTACACCTTC. Amino acids: CASSFGGGIDGYTF.

The rearrangement joins TRBV7-2 to TRBJ2-5, with D tentatively TRBD2 (5 bases). In germline, CDR1 is SGHTA, CDR2 FQGNSA. Trimming removed 5 bases from V and 1 base from J, with 17 bases in between. The CDR3 totals 16 residues. The CDR3 here is CASSPSPGMGQETQYF. Written as DNA, the CDR3 is TGTGCCAGCAGCCCGTCCCCGGGGATGGGCCAAGAGACCCAGTACTTC.

The table lists this clone with a count of one. The genes are TRBV6-5 and TRBJ1-5; 8 nucleotides agree with TRBD1. J gave up 7 bases and V 6 bases, and 5 bases lay outside the gene matches. This CDR3 contains 13 residues. In germline, CDR1 is MNHEY, CDR2 SVGAGI. The CDR3 DNA sequence: TGTGCCAGCAGCAGGGGGCTAGAACAGCCCCAGCATTTT. It specifies CASSRGLEQPQHF.

The CDR3 is CASTIGGTGFNTGELFF. The CDR3 nucleotides are TGTGCCAGCACAATCGGGGGGACAGGCTTTAACACCGGGGAGCTGTTTTTT. The J gene is TRBJ2-2, the V gene TRBV25-1; D is possibly TRBD1 (8 bases). Germline CDR1 and CDR2: MGHDK and SYGVNS. V was pared by 7 bases and J by 2 bases, with 20 bases between. There are 17 residues in the CDR3.

This chain connects TRBV19 to TRBJ2-2; the match to TRBD2 covers 8 bases. This CDR3 has 16 amino acids. Germline assignment: CDR1 LNHDA and CDR2 SQIVND (reference sequence). V shed 7 bases, J shed 4 bases, and the junction held 11 bases outside the gene matches. CDR3 region: CASIPGGGFGTGELFF. For the CDR3, the DNA is TGTGCCAGTATCCCGGGGGGGGGCTTCGGCACCGGGGAGCTGTTTTTT.

The gene calls are TRBV30 and TRBJ2-4; no clear D gene. The V end was cut by 7 bases, the J end by 3 bases, with 7 bases between. CDR1 GTSNPN and CDR2 SVGIG come from the germline V gene (reference sequence). This CDR3 region has 11 residues. The CDR3 region has the DNA TGTGCCTCTTCAGGCAAAAACATTCAGTACTTC. Protein: CASSGKNIQYF.

This clone turned up a few times. The chain recombines TRBV27 with TRBJ1-1, with no clear D. V lost 4 bases, J lost 4 bases, and 10 bases lay in between. Germline CDR1 reads MNHEY; CDR2 reads SMNVEV (reference sequence). The CDR3 is 13 residues long. CDR3 bases: TGTGCCAGCAGTTATGAGATGAGCACTGAAGCTTTCTTT. Translating gives CASSYEMSTEAFF.

This clone was counted between two and nine times. This sequence joins TRBV2 and TRBJ1-5; possible D gene TRBD1, 5 bases. Per the germline V gene, CDR1 is SNHLY and CDR2 is FYNNEI. The ends were cut back, 4 bases at V and 2 bases at J, with 9 bases in the middle. The CDR3 totals 14 residues. In DNA form, the CDR3 reads TGTGCCAGCAGTGGGACATGGGGCAATCAGCCCCAGCATTTT. It yields the protein CASSGTWGNQPQHF.

This CDR3 reads CSASYGDTQYF. CDR3 in DNA: TGCAGTGCTAGTTACGGGGATACGCAGTATTTT. The chain uses TRBV20-1 and TRBJ2-3; D unclear. The germline V and J ends were trimmed by 3 bases and 6 bases, with 7 bases remaining between them. This CDR3 is 11 amino acids long. Germline loops: CDR1 DFQATT, CDR2 SNEGSKA (reference sequence).

The CDR3 nucleotides are TGTGCCAGTAGTGGGGACAAGAGCTCCTACAATGAGCAGTTCTTC. Its protein product is CASSGDKSSYNEQFF. V usage is TRBV19 and J usage is TRBJ2-1; the D gene is possibly TRBD1 (6 bases). The ends were cut back, 5 bases at V and 0 bases at J, with 11 bases in the middle. CDR1 LNHDA and CDR2 SQIVND come from the germline V gene (reference sequence). CDR3 size: 15 residues.

The chain joins TRBV19 to TRBJ2-3; TRBD2 matches at 12 bases. The length of the CDR3 is 17 residues. Germline lookup yields CDR1 LNHDA and CDR2 SQIVND (reference sequence). V was pared by 0 bases and J by 5 bases, with 6 bases of the junction left unmatched. As DNA, the CDR3 is TGTGCCAGTAGTATAGAAAGGTCTAGCGGGGGGGGAGATACGCAGTATTTT. Translating it yields CASSIERSSGGGDTQYF.

In this sample, this clone turned up a few times. The CDR3 loop reads CASSAGMETQYF. In DNA form, the CDR3 reads TGTGCCAGTAGTGCAGGGATGGAGACCCAGTACTTC. V is TRBV19 and J is TRBJ2-5; possible D gene TRBD1, 5 bases. V shed 5 bases and J shed 5 bases, with 9 bases lying between them. The length of the CDR3 is 12 residues. Germline V CDR1 and CDR2: LNHDA, SQIVND (reference sequence).

This clone has only a few counts. The genes are TRBV19 and TRBJ1-1; 8 bases match TRBD1. The V segment lost 4 bases and the J segment 8 bases; nucleotides outside the gene matches: 6. The V gene's germline CDR1 is LNHDA and CDR2 SQIVND (reference sequence). The CDR3 loop spans 13 amino acids. In nucleotides, the CDR3 is TGTGCCAGTAGTAAGACAGGGGTCGCGGAAGCTTTCTTT. Its protein is CASSKTGVAEAFF.

The chain is built from TRBV11-3 and TRBJ2-7, with D tentatively TRBD2 (5 bases). CDR1 SGHNT and CDR2 YENEEA come from the germline V gene. This CDR3 region has 15 residues. The CDR3 loop reads CASSLDPGFPAEQYV. CDR3 DNA sequence: TGTGCCAGCAGCCTAGACCCGGGGTTTCCAGCCGAGCAGTACGTC.

The chain is built from TRBV7-6 and TRBJ2-2; 8 bases fit TRBD1. V gave up 5 bases and J gave up 4 bases; unmatched junction bases: 9. The CDR3 extends over 16 amino acids. Germline-derived CDR1 and CDR2 are SGHVS and FNYEAQ. The DNA of the CDR3 is TGTGCCAGCAGCCCGGCACAGGGGGGAATCACCGGGGAGCTGTTTTTT. Translated: CASSPAQGGITGELFF. Full variable domain (remainder filled in from reference TRBV7-6 and TRBJ2-2): GAGVSQSPRYKVTKRGQDVALRCDPISGHVSLYWYRQALGQGPEFLTYFNYEAQQDKSGLPNDRFSAERPEGSISTLTIQRTEQRDSAMYRCASSPAQGGITGELFFGEGSRLTVL.

This clone showed up just a few times. The chain links TRBV7-2 to TRBJ1-1; TRBD1 is a possible D gene (5 bases). The CDR3 consists of 12 residues. Trimming shortened V by 1 base and J by 10 bases, and 10 bases separated the two germline ends. Germline-derived CDR1 and CDR2 are SGHTA and FQGNSA. CDR3 in amino acids: CASSLVLGVAFF. CDR3 sequence (DNA): TGTGCCAGCAGCTTAGTATTAGGGGTAGCTTTCTTT.

The chain links TRBV13 to TRBJ1-5; 9 bases line up with TRBD1. This CDR3 contains 17 residues. Germline V gives CDR1 PRHDT, CDR2 FYEKMQ (reference sequence). The J segment lost 1 base and the V segment lost 5 bases, leaving 9 bases of the junction unmatched. This chain's CDR3 is CASSPDYDRGSNQPQHF. The CDR3 nucleotides read TGTGCCAGCAGCCCCGATTATGACAGGGGGAGCAATCAGCCCCAGCATTTT.

J is TRBJ1-2 and V is TRBV30, with D possibly TRBD1 on 5 matching bases. Germline V gives CDR1 GTSNPN, CDR2 SVGIG (reference sequence). CDR3 length: 13 amino acids. Trimming pared 0 bases from V and 4 bases from J, leaving 9 bases between. The CDR3 DNA reads TGTGCCTGGAGTGTCGGAGACAGCTATGGCTACACCTTC. Translation: CAWSVGDSYGYTF.

V and J are TRBV9 and TRBJ1-1; D ambiguous. Germline V lookup: CDR1 SGDLS, CDR2 YYNGEE. The CDR3 sequence is 13 residues long. The V gene lost 2 bases and the J gene lost 1 base, with 6 bases spanning the gap. Written as DNA, the CDR3 is TGTGCCAGCAGCGTTGCGGCGAACACTGAAGCTTTCTTT. Translating gives CASSVAANTEAFF.

V usage is TRBV5-6 and J usage is TRBJ1-2; 7 bases fit TRBD1. Looked up from germline, CDR1 is SGHDT and CDR2 is YYEEEE. The CDR3 runs 15 residues. Trimming cost V 2 bases and J 8 bases; bases outside gene matches: 12. The CDR3 DNA sequence: TGTGCCAGCAGCTTTACAGGGACAGTCTCAGGAGGCTACACCTTC. Encoded protein: CASSFTGTVSGGYTF. Variable domain in full (rest from reference TRBV5-6 and TRBJ1-2): DAGVTQSPTHLIKTRGQQVTLRCSPKSGHDTVSWYQQALGQGPQFIFQYYEEEERQRGNFPDRFSGHQFPNYSSELNVNALLLGDSALYLCASSFTGTVSGGYTFGSGTRLTVV.

The chain recombines TRBV28 with TRBJ2-7; a weak D match, TRBD1 (5 bases). From germline, CDR1 is MDHEN and CDR2 SYDVKM. This CDR3 spans 14 amino acids. Trimming removed 6 bases from V and 4 bases from J, with 16 bases in between. The CDR3 region is CASSSFAQVYEQYV. Written as DNA, the CDR3 is TGTGCCAGCAGCTCTTTCGCACAGGTTTACGAGCAGTACGTC.

A few counts support this clone. The chain employs TRBV5-5 and TRBJ2-3; 9 nucleotides match TRBD2. J gave up 2 bases and V 4 bases, and 8 bases lay outside the gene matches. CDR1 is SGHKS, CDR2 YYEKEE, per germline (reference sequence). This CDR3 region has 16 residues. CDR3 residues: CASSLGRGGNTDTQYF. The CDR3 bases are TGTGCCAGCAGCCTCGGGCGGGGGGGTAACACAGATACGCAGTATTTT.

The rearrangement uses TRBV7-6 and TRBJ2-1, with 7 positions matching TRBD2. In germline, CDR1 is SGHVS, CDR2 FNYEAQ. V was clipped by 4 bases and J by 6 bases; unmatched bases: 18. The CDR3 consists of 18 residues. The CDR3 sequence is CASSSQIPGEAGFNEQFF. The CDR3 bases are TGTGCCAGCAGCTCTCAAATCCCCGGGGAAGCGGGGTTCAATGAGCAGTTCTTC.

J is TRBJ2-2 and V is TRBV24-1, with a weak D call TRBD1 (6 bases). With 7 bases removed from V and 0 bases from J, the gap between germline ends came to 11 bases. Germline CDR1 reads KGHDR; CDR2 reads SFDVKD. The length of the CDR3 is 15 residues. The CDR3 DNA is TGTGCCACCAGCATCGGACAGACGAACACCGGGGAGCTGTTTTTT. It translates to CATSIGQTNTGELFF.

There are a few counts of this clone. This chain links TRBV19 with TRBJ1-1; no clear D. From germline, CDR1 is LNHDA and CDR2 SQIVND (reference sequence). The V gene lost 11 bases and the J gene lost 1 base, with 14 bases spanning the gap. This CDR3 is built from 13 residues. For the CDR3, the DNA is TGTGCCTCAAACTTGGGAGCGAACACTGAAGCTTTCTTT. Protein: CASNLGANTEAFF. Filled out from reference TRBV19 and TRBJ1-1, the complete variable domain reads DGGITQSPKYLFRKEGQNVTLSCEQNLNHDAMYWYRQDPGQGLRLIYYSQIVNDFQKGDIAEGYSVSREKKESFPLTVTSAQKNPTAFYLCASNLGANTEAFFGQGTRLTVV.